This T cell receptor beta chain was recovered during a study of cytomegalovirus exposure and HLA in healthy donors. Study outcomes and limitations: Previous analysis showed most TCR beta V segments were productive about 87% or about 30% of the time. Other equally common chains were less clonally expanded than HLA-associated TCR beta chains, a later analysis showed. Most subjects had HLA-A and HLA-B alleles reportedly predicted accurately by TCR beta sequences.

V shed 6 bases and J 5 bases; nucleotides not matched to a gene: 7. The CDR3 extends over 16 amino acids. Per germline, CDR1 MNHEY and CDR2 SMNVEV (reference sequence). This clone was seen just once. What it binds is unknown. The PCR ran on 60 Vbeta and 13 Jbeta primers. Sequenced by immunoSEQ multiplex PCR; TCRdb stores in-frame clones only, minus some. The profile covers about 200,000 clones, with approximately 80% appearing a single time and roughly 1.5% taken by the ten largest. This chain connects TRBV27 to TRBJ2-3; 14 positions agree with TRBD2. The source is a man in his fifties in good health and CMV-seronegative. The specimen sequenced was PBMCs. The CDR3 protein is CASSYGLAGGLDTQYF. CDR3 bases: TGTGCCAGCAGCTACGGACTAGCGGGAGGATTAGATACGCAGTATTTT.